This TCR beta chain was sequenced in a study of shared clonotypes between healthy human individuals. Study-level results: An effect of sequencing depth on clonotype sharing among donors was expected.

The CDR3 covers 15 residues. Trimming left V 3 bases short and J 0 bases short, with 9 bases between. Germline V gene sequence: CDR1 WSHSY, CDR2 SAAADI. Repertoires were generated with immunoSEQ multiplex PCR, while TCRdb's copy carries only in-frame clones and drops some. Of approximately 480,000 clones in the sample, approximately 79% were seen once. This clone was seen a single time. Its antigen is still unknown. The V call is TRBV10-2, the J call TRBJ2-1; D gene unclear. The source of this sequence is a woman in her 40s in good health. Some clones in this sample may be carry-over from other donors' samples. The sequencing input was PBMCs. The DNA of the CDR3 is TGCGCCAGCAGTGAAGACGGAAACTCCTACAATGAGCAGTTCTTC. This codes for CASSEDGNSYNEQFF.